Following are 21 T cell receptor beta chains from one sample sequenced in a study of cytomegalovirus exposure and HLA in healthy donors. The PCR had 60 Vbeta and 13 Jbeta primers. Some clones are missing from TCRdb's copy, which holds only in-frame ones; the method was immunoSEQ multiplex PCR. The profile shows 95,000 to 100,000 clones, over 65% of them singletons. Input material: PBMCs. These receptors were taken from a man aged 40-49 years in good health and CMV-seronegative.

This chain joins TRBV5-1 and TRBJ1-5, with a weak D call TRBD1 (6 bases). Germline lookup yields CDR1 SGHRS and CDR2 YFSETQ. The CDR3 runs 17 residues. Trimming removed 0 bases at V and 8 bases at J, with 21 bases between. For the CDR3, the DNA is TGCGCCAGCAGCTTGGGAAGTGCGGGCGGGGGCCGGGAGCCCCAGCATTTT. Protein sequence: CASSLGSAGGGREPQHF.

The chain joins TRBV6-5 to TRBJ2-1; 9 bases agree with TRBD1. The V gene end was trimmed by 8 bases and the J gene end by 6 bases; junction bases not matched to a gene: 8. This CDR3 has 14 amino acids. Germline V gene sequence: CDR1 MNHEY, CDR2 SVGAGI. CDR3 DNA sequence: TGTGCCAGCGGAACAGGGGGCCCACCCAATGAGCAGTTCTTC. Translated: CASGTGGPPNEQFF.

This clone was seen only a few times. V usage is TRBV18 and J usage is TRBJ2-1; 9 nucleotides line up with TRBD2. The CDR3 runs to 19 residues. In germline, CDR1 is KGHSH, CDR2 LQKENI. Losses at the gene ends were 3 bases for V and 0 bases for J; bases not matched to a gene: 12. The CDR3 sequence is CASSPFVSSGEYSYNEQFF. CDR3 bases: TGTGCCAGCTCACCCTTTGTATCTAGCGGGGAATACTCCTACAATGAGCAGTTCTTC.

Only a few counts were recorded for this clone. J is TRBJ2-2 and V is TRBV7-2, with 9 bases identical to TRBD2. The J segment lost 4 bases and the V segment lost 2 bases, leaving 11 bases of the junction unmatched. The CDR3 covers 18 residues. Germline loops: CDR1 SGHTA, CDR2 FQGNSA. The CDR3 bases are TGTGCCAGCAGCTTAAGGCTAGCGGGACCTTCGGTCACCGGGGAGCTGTTTTTT. Translation gives CASSLRLAGPSVTGELFF.

The V call is TRBV5-1, the J call TRBJ2-2, with 10 bases lining up with TRBD1. From germline, CDR1 is SGHRS and CDR2 YFSETQ. J was trimmed by 5 bases and V by 4 bases; bases with no gene match: 2. This CDR3 spans 14 amino acids. The CDR3: CASSQGQGTGELFF. Here the CDR3 DNA reads TGCGCCAGCAGCCAGGGACAGGGGACCGGGGAGCTGTTTTTT.

The chain carries TRBV11-1 and TRBJ2-1, with 9 bases fitting TRBD1. Germline assignment: CDR1 SGHAT and CDR2 FQDESV (reference sequence). Germline trimming cut 4 bases from V and 8 bases from J; bases unmatched to any gene: 6. The CDR3 is 14 amino acids. The DNA for the CDR3 is TGTGCCAGCAGCTCGGGACAGGGTATCGATGAGCAGTTCTTC. Its translation: CASSSGQGIDEQFF. Full variable domain (rest looked up from reference TRBV11-1 and TRBJ2-1): EAEVAQSPRYKITEKSQAVAFWCDPISGHATLYWYRQILGQGPELLVQFQDESVVDDSQLPKDRFSAERLKGVDSTLKIQPAELGDSAMYLCASSSGQGIDEQFFGPGTRLTVL.

The chain couples TRBV12-2 to TRBJ2-3; TRBD1 reflects the table's D call only, with no check against the DNA. TRBV12-2 is a pseudogene locus. The CDR3 is 16 residues long. The CDR3 DNA reads as TGTGCAAGTCGCTTAGTTAGGCAGGGTGACACAGATACGCAGTATTTT. Residues: CASRLVRQGDTDTQYF.

The chain links TRBV7-3 to TRBJ1-2; D uncertain. The V end was cut by 1 base, the J end by 4 bases, with 10 bases between. CDR1 is SGHTA, CDR2 FQGTGA, per germline. The CDR3 spans 14 residues. The CDR3 DNA follows: TGTGCCAGCAGCTTAAAGGCAGGACTCTATGGCTACACCTTC. Translating gives CASSLKAGLYGYTF.

This clone was observed at least ten times. V and J are TRBV19 and TRBJ1-5, with TRBD1 matching 10 bases. The junction had 11 bases not matched to a gene; V was cut back by 10 bases and J by 5 bases. The CDR3 is 15 amino acids. Germline V gives CDR1 LNHDA, CDR2 SQIVND (reference sequence). The CDR3 protein is CATPGRQGAYQPQHF. The CDR3 DNA reads TGTGCCACCCCAGGACGACAGGGGGCCTATCAGCCCCAGCATTTT.

This clone was observed a few times. At one boundary the junction diverges from the germline segment, which might be a read error. The chain couples TRBV27 to TRBJ2-1, with 9 nucleotides matching TRBD2. Germline CDR1 and CDR2: MNHEY and SMNVEV (reference sequence). The CDR3 runs to 14 residues. This CDR3 is CASTLAGAGNEQFF. The CDR3 DNA is TGTGCCAGCACTTTAGCGGGAGCCGGGAATGAGCAGTTCTTC.

This clone turned up a few times. V gene TRBV5-1 combines with J gene TRBJ1-3; 8 bases match TRBD1. The J segment lost 0 bases and the V segment lost 3 bases, leaving 5 bases of the junction unmatched. The CDR3 runs 16 residues. The germline V gene has CDR1 SGHRS and CDR2 YFSETQ. In DNA form, the CDR3 reads TGCGCCAGCAGCTCAGGGACAGGAGACTCTGGAAACACCATATATTTT. It encodes CASSSGTGDSGNTIYF.

The chain employs TRBV15 and TRBJ2-5, with a possible D match to TRBD2 (5 bases). The CDR3 is made up of 16 amino acids. Germline V gene data show CDR1 as LNHNV and CDR2 as YYDKDF (reference sequence). V shed 0 bases and J shed 2 bases, with 13 bases lying between them. CDR3 region: CATSRDGGRGQETQYF. The CDR3 region has the DNA TGTGCCACCAGCAGAGATGGCGGGCGCGGGCAAGAGACCCAGTACTTC.

This chain joins TRBV15 and TRBJ2-7; TRBD2 matches 7 bases. V dropped 5 bases and J dropped 5; count of bases not matched to a gene: 9. The CDR3 runs 14 residues. Germline CDR1 and CDR2: LNHNV and YYDKDF (reference sequence). CDR3 in DNA: TGTGCCACCAGCGTTAACAGCGGGGAAGACGAGCAGTACTTC. Residues: CATSVNSGEDEQYF. Full variable domain (outside the CDR3, taken from reference TRBV15 and TRBJ2-7): DAMVIQNPRYQVTQFGKPVTLSCSQTLNHNVMYWYQQKSSQAPKLLFHYYDKDFNNEADTPDNFQSRRPNTSFCFLDIRSPGLGDTAMYLCATSVNSGEDEQYFGPGTRLTVT.

Remarks on this clone: The junction departs from the called germline gene at one end, perhaps through a read error. The rearrangement joins TRBV2 to TRBJ1-2; TRBD1 might be the D (5 bases). In germline, CDR1 is SNHLY, CDR2 FYNNEI. This CDR3 comprises 15 residues. The CDR3 bases are TGTGCCAGCAGGGAAGCCGGAGGGGCAGGATATGGCTACACCTTC. Protein: CASREAGGAGYGYTF.

The chain links TRBV11-2 to TRBJ2-5; D is uncertain. CDR3 length equals 14 residues. V dropped 1 base and J dropped 4 bases, with 10 bases sitting between them. In germline, CDR1 is SGHAT, CDR2 FQNNGV. CDR3 coding DNA: TGTGCCAGCAGCTTAGGTGCGCCGCCAGAGACCCAGTACTTC. It codes for CASSLGAPPETQYF.

The chain couples TRBV5-4 to TRBJ2-1; the match to TRBD2 covers 7 bases. V was clipped by 2 bases and J by 1 base; unmatched bases: 3. CDR1 is SGHNT and CDR2 is YYREEE in the germline V gene (reference sequence). This CDR3 region has 15 residues. As DNA, the CDR3 is TGTGCCAGCAGCTTAAAGCGGGAATCCTACAATGAGCAGTTCTTC. Protein: CASSLKRESYNEQFF.

This clone was counted once. The chain combines TRBV14 with TRBJ2-1, with 9 bases matching TRBD1. V shed 1 base, J shed 9 bases, and the junction held 1 base outside the gene matches. Per germline, CDR1 SGHDN and CDR2 FVKESK. The CDR3 is made up of 13 amino acids. CDR3 in DNA: TGTGCCAGCAGCCAAGCGGACAGGGGTGAGCAGTTCTTC. The encoded protein is CASSQADRGEQFF.

The chain joins TRBV15 to TRBJ2-1, with D perhaps TRBD1 (5 bases). V was trimmed by 3 bases and J by 6 bases, leaving 21 bases between them. This CDR3 region has 17 residues. Germline assignment: CDR1 LNHNV and CDR2 YYDKDF (reference sequence). CDR3 residues: CATSRSKLAGYRNEQFF. CDR3 bases: TGTGCCACCAGCAGGTCAAAGTTGGCAGGGTACCGCAATGAGCAGTTCTTC. The variable domain in full, with the rest retrieved from reference TRBV15 and TRBJ2-1, is DAMVIQNPRYQVTQFGKPVTLSCSQTLNHNVMYWYQQKSSQAPKLLFHYYDKDFNNEADTPDNFQSRRPNTSFCFLDIRSPGLGDTAMYLCATSRSKLAGYRNEQFFGPGTRLTVL.

CDR3 region: CASSQDWQGGYEQYF. The CDR3 bases are TGTGCCAGCAGCCAAGATTGGCAGGGGGGATACGAGCAGTACTTC. V is TRBV4-2 and J is TRBJ2-5; tentatively, D is TRBD1 (7 bases). With the DNA end fitting TRBJ2-7 better, the J assignment may be wrong. This CDR3 spans 15 amino acids. Germline V gene sequence: CDR1 LGHNA, CDR2 YNFKEQ.

This chain joins TRBV5-4 and TRBJ2-3, with 10 nucleotides matching TRBD2. After removal of 5 bases from V and 7 bases from J, the junction contained 13 bases not matched to a gene. CDR1 and CDR2 (germline): SGHNT, YYREEE (reference sequence). The CDR3 loop spans 16 amino acids. The CDR3 region is CASSLAGAPTGYTQYF. CDR3 nucleotides: TGTGCCAGCAGTCTAGCGGGAGCTCCAACAGGGTATACGCAGTATTTT.

The chain recombines TRBV28 with TRBJ2-7; D not certain. V was trimmed by 8 bases and J by 2 bases, leaving 7 bases between them. Germline CDR1 and CDR2: MDHEN and SYDVKM. The CDR3 totals 11 residues. The CDR3 loop reads CASRGTYEQYF. As DNA, the CDR3 is TGTGCCAGCCGCGGAACCTACGAGCAGTACTTC.